What follows are 14 T cell receptor beta chains derived from one specimen sequenced in a study of human T cells and chemical hapten exposure. TCRdb recomputed calls from the RACE reads with MiXCR, one row per CDR3 protein. Of over 35,000 distinct CDR3 sequences listed, roughly an eighth were seen once; the top ten hold around 2.5%. Stated time point: patch test 3, about 24 weeks after DPC sensitization. Treatment meaning: therapeutic diphenylcyclopropenone sensitization with weekly scalp DPC. Total RNA was extracted from unfractionated whole blood. The sequenced sample was whole blood, obtained in connection with sensitization to the hapten diphenylcyclopropenone (DPC). These receptors were taken from a woman in her thirties or forties with alopecia areata. Some clones in this sample may be carry-over from other donors' samples.

The sample holds many counts of this clonotype. The chain links TRBV18 to TRBJ2-7; TRBD2 might be the D (6 bases). Trimming cost V 3 bases and J 5 bases, with 11 bases left between them. Germline V gene sequence: CDR1 KGHSH, CDR2 LQKENI. This CDR3 region has 13 residues. The CDR3 DNA follows: TGTGCCAGCTCACCCTTGGAGGGGAACGAGCAGTACTTC. Translation gives CASSPLEGNEQYF.

This clonotype has ten or more counts. The rearrangement joins TRBV28 to TRBJ2-2; 7 bases align to TRBD1. V was clipped by 6 bases and J by 4 bases; unmatched bases: 11. Germline V gives CDR1 MDHEN, CDR2 SYDVKM. The CDR3 runs to 16 residues. CDR3 bases: TGTGCCAGCAGCCTTACAGGGGTGGGTGTCACCGGGGAGCTGTTTTTT. Amino acids: CASSLTGVGVTGELFF.

In its sample, this clonotype was seen many times. This chain uses TRBV5-4 with TRBJ1-4, with 8 bases identical to TRBD1. Germline CDR1 SGHNT, CDR2 YYREEE (reference sequence). CDR3 length: 21 amino acids. Unmatched junction bases numbered 20, after V lost 4 bases and J lost 0 bases. The CDR3, as DNA: TGTGCCAGCAGCCCTCTTATCCCCGACAGGGGAGAGGGGGCAACTAATGAAAAACTGTTTTTT. Translating gives CASSPLIPDRGEGATNEKLFF. Full variable domain (outside the CDR3, taken from reference TRBV5-4 and TRBJ1-4): ETGVTQSPTHLIKTRGQQVTLRCSSQSGHNTVSWYQQALGQGPQFIFQYYREEENGRGNFPPRFSGLQFPNYSSELNVNALELDDSALYLCASSPLIPDRGEGATNEKLFFGSGTQLSVL.

This clonotype was seen a few times. The chain links TRBV18 to TRBJ1-5; D gene ambiguous. Trimming removed 3 bases at V and 0 bases at J, with 9 bases between. Germline values: CDR1 KGHSH, CDR2 LQKENI. This CDR3 spans 15 amino acids. Here the CDR3 reads CASSPDSSSNQPQHF. Here the CDR3 DNA reads TGTGCCAGCTCACCGGACTCGAGTAGCAATCAGCCCCAGCATTTT. The full variable domain, its missing parts supplied by reference TRBV18 and TRBJ1-5, is NAGVMQNPRHLVRRRGQEARLRCSPMKGHSHVYWYRQLPEEGLKFMVYLQKENIIDESGMPKERFSAEFPKEGPSILRIQQVVRGDSAAYFCASSPDSSSNQPQHFGDGTRLSIL.

V is TRBV6-5 and J is TRBJ2-6; D unclear. Germline lookup yields CDR1 MNHEY and CDR2 SVGAGI. V lost 6 bases and J lost 2, with 14 bases in between. The CDR3 is 16 residues long. The DNA of the CDR3 is TGTGCCAGCAGCCTCACCGACCTAGCTGGGGCCAACGTCCTGACTTTC. Translated: CASSLTDLAGANVLTF.

V gene TRBV12-3 or TRBV12-4 combines with J gene TRBJ1-1; no firm D call. The CDR3 length is 14 residues. Trimming removed 7 bases from V and 0 bases from J, with 12 bases in between. CDR3 nucleotide sequence: TGTGCCAGCAACGTTGGGCGAGTGAACACTGAAGCTTTCTTT. Translated: CASNVGRVNTEAFF.

This clonotype was seen repeatedly, ten times or more. J is TRBJ2-1 and V is TRBV6-1; 9 bases map to TRBD1. Per the germline V gene, CDR1 is MNHNS and CDR2 is SASEGT. J gave up 7 bases and V 6 bases, and 7 bases lay outside the gene matches. The CDR3 is 14 residues long. The CDR3 reads CASRLTGGWNEQFF. The CDR3, as DNA: TGTGCCAGCAGGTTGACAGGGGGTTGGAATGAGCAGTTCTTC.

This clonotype was counted between two and nine times. V is TRBV18 and J is TRBJ2-2; 13 nucleotides align to TRBD2. This CDR3 spans 16 amino acids. V shed 4 bases, J shed 4 bases, and the junction held 3 bases outside the gene matches. The germline gives CDR1 KGHSH, CDR2 LQKENI. The CDR3 nucleotides are TGTGCCAGCTCACAGACTAGCGGGAGGAGCACCGGGGAGCTGTTTTTT. As protein: CASSQTSGRSTGELFF.

The genes are TRBV9 and TRBJ2-4; no definite D call. This CDR3 spans 14 amino acids. Germline V gene data show CDR1 as SGDLS and CDR2 as YYNGEE. Trimming removed 0 bases from V and 5 bases from J, with 9 bases in between. This CDR3 is CASSVATAENIQYF. CDR3 nucleotide sequence: TGTGCCAGCAGCGTAGCTACGGCAGAAAACATTCAGTACTTC.

This clonotype was observed at least ten times. This rearrangement joins TRBV4-3 to TRBJ2-5; 8 bases are shared with TRBD1. After removal of 3 bases from V and 5 bases from J, the junction contained 5 bases not matched to a gene. Germline CDR1 reads LGHNA; CDR2 reads YSLEER. The CDR3 is made up of 14 amino acids. In nucleotides, the CDR3 is TGCGCCAGCAGCCAGGACAGGGCGGGGGAGACCCAGTACTTC. Residues: CASSQDRAGETQYF.

V usage is TRBV11-3 and J usage is TRBJ2-1; no definite D call. The CDR3 runs to 16 residues. V was clipped by 3 bases and J by 0 bases, with 12 bases between them. The germline CDR1 and CDR2 sequences are SGHNT and YENEEA. CDR3 loop: CASSFDLSSSYNEQFF. CDR3 coding DNA: TGTGCCAGCAGCTTTGATCTGAGTAGCTCCTACAATGAGCAGTTCTTC.

Concerning this clonotype: Relative to the germline gene, one junction end is altered; a read error may explain this. J is TRBJ2-7 and V is TRBV9, with 9 bases aligning to TRBD2. The CDR3 spans 14 residues. The germline CDR1 and CDR2 sequences are SGDLS and YYNGEE. CDR3 DNA sequence: TGTGCCAGCAGCGTGGGTAGCGGGAGCTACAAGCAGTACTTC. Residues: CASSVGSGSYKQYF.

CDR3: CAIRGQLTTYEQYF. DNA for the CDR3: TGTGCCATCAGAGGACAGCTTACGACCTACGAGCAGTACTTC. The chain joins TRBV10-3 to TRBJ2-7; possibly TRBD1 for D (6 bases). This CDR3 comprises 14 residues. Germline V gene data show CDR1 as ENHRY and CDR2 as SYGVKD. The V and J ends lost 6 bases and 2 bases respectively, with 14 bases between them.

Ten or more counts support this clonotype. This chain joins TRBV2 and TRBJ1-6, with D unresolved. V was shortened by 6 bases and J by 8 bases, with 5 bases between the two germline ends. This CDR3 is 11 amino acids long. Germline CDR1 SNHLY, CDR2 FYNNEI. CDR3 sequence (DNA): TGTGCCAGCAGAGGCCATTCACCCCTCCACTTT. Amino acids: CASRGHSPLHF.